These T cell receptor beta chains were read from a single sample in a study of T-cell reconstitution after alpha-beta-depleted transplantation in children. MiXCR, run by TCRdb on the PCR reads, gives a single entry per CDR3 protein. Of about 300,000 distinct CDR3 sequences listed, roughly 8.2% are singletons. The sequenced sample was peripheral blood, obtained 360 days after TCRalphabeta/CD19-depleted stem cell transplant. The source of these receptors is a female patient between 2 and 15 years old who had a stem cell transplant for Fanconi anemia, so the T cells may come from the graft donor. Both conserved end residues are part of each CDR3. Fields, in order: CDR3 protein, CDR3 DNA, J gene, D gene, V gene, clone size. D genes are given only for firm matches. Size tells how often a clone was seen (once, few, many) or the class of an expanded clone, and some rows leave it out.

CDR3aa: CASSQRCQDQPQHF
CDR3nt: TGCGCCAGCAGTCAAAGGTGCCAAGACCAGCCCCAGCATTTT
j_gene: TRBJ1-5
d_gene: NA
v_gene: TRBV23-1
abundance: NA

CDR3aa: CASSHLDRVTQYF
CDR3nt: TGTGCCAGCTCACACCTCGACAGGGTGACGCAGTATTTT
j_gene: TRBJ2-3
d_gene: TRBD1
v_gene: TRBV18
abundance: many

CDR3aa: CSARDSGGYQPQHF
CDR3nt: TGCAGTGCTAGAGATTCCGGAGGGTATCAGCCCCAGCATTTT
j_gene: TRBJ1-5
d_gene: NA
v_gene: TRBV20-1
abundance: few

CDR3aa: CASILNRDSGNTIYF
CDR3nt: TGTGCCAGCATCCTTAATCGGGACTCTGGAAACACCATATATTTT
j_gene: TRBJ1-3
d_gene: NA
v_gene: TRBV7-6
abundance: many

CDR3aa: CSASRGLNTIYF
CDR3nt: TGCAGTGCTAGCCGGGGGCTTAACACCATATATTTT
j_gene: TRBJ1-3
d_gene: NA
v_gene: TRBV20-1
abundance: many

CDR3aa: CASSQGLAHTEAFF
CDR3nt: TGTGCCAGCAGCCAAGGCCTGGCACACACTGAAGCTTTCTTT
j_gene: TRBJ1-1
d_gene: NA
v_gene: TRBV4-2
abundance: many

CDR3aa: CASSPSYSGRDTQYF
CDR3nt: TGTGCCAGCTCACCATCGTATAGCGGGAGGGATACGCAGTATTTT
j_gene: TRBJ2-3
d_gene: TRBD2
v_gene: TRBV18
abundance: few

CDR3aa: CASSYSALKNIQYF
CDR3nt: TGTGCCAGCAGTTACTCGGCTCTGAAAAACATTCAGTACTTC
j_gene: TRBJ2-4
d_gene: NA
v_gene: TRBV6-5
abundance: many

CDR3aa: CASSSPYAPQHF
CDR3nt: TGTGCCAGCAGTTCGCCCTATGCGCCCCAGCATTTT
j_gene: TRBJ1-5
d_gene: NA
v_gene: TRBV12-3/TRBV12-4
abundance: many

CDR3aa: CASSLAVAVNTGELFF
CDR3nt: TGTGCCAGCAGCTTAGCGGTGGCTGTGAACACCGGGGAGCTGTTTTTT
j_gene: TRBJ2-2
d_gene: NA
v_gene: TRBV7-9
abundance: many

CDR3aa: CASRGSGYTF
CDR3nt: TGTGCCAGTCGAGGGAGCGGCTACACCTTC
j_gene: TRBJ1-2
d_gene: NA
v_gene: TRBV19
abundance: many

CDR3aa: CSARWLADNEQFF
CDR3nt: TGCAGTGCTAGATGGCTAGCAGACAATGAGCAGTTCTTC
j_gene: TRBJ2-1
d_gene: NA
v_gene: TRBV20-1
abundance: many

CDR3aa: CASFQRGQGYGYTF
CDR3nt: TGCGCCAGCTTCCAAAGGGGACAGGGGTATGGCTACACCTTC
j_gene: TRBJ1-2
d_gene: TRBD1
v_gene: TRBV10-2
abundance: many

CDR3aa: CASSPPGRMNTEAFF
CDR3nt: TGTGCCAGCTCACCACCAGGGAGGATGAACACTGAAGCTTTCTTT
j_gene: TRBJ1-1
d_gene: NA
v_gene: TRBV18
abundance: NA

CDR3aa: CASSFRDWSSGNTIYF
CDR3nt: TGTGCCAGCAGCTTTCGGGACTGGAGCTCTGGAAACACCATATATTTT
j_gene: TRBJ1-3
d_gene: NA
v_gene: TRBV5-5
abundance: NA

CDR3aa: CASRTANSGNTIYF
CDR3nt: TGTGCCAGCAGGACGGCCAACTCTGGAAACACCATATATTTT
j_gene: TRBJ1-3
d_gene: NA
v_gene: TRBV12-3/TRBV12-4
abundance: many

CDR3aa: CSATTGGDMNEQYF
CDR3nt: TGCAGTGCTACCACAGGGGGGGATATGAACGAGCAGTACTTC
j_gene: TRBJ2-7
d_gene: NA
v_gene: TRBV20-1
abundance: many

CDR3aa: CASSLTLAQETQYF
CDR3nt: TGCGCCAGCAGCTTGACCCTCGCCCAAGAGACCCAGTACTTC
j_gene: TRBJ2-5
d_gene: NA
v_gene: TRBV5-1
abundance: many

CDR3aa: CSARRTVSNQPQHF
CDR3nt: TGCAGTGCCAGGCGGACAGTCTCCAATCAGCCCCAGCATTTT
j_gene: TRBJ1-5
d_gene: NA
v_gene: TRBV20-1
abundance: few

CDR3aa: CSAREPIRGDPVNTEAFF
CDR3nt: TGCAGTGCTAGAGAGCCCATTCGGGGGGATCCGGTGAACACTGAAGCTTTCTTT
j_gene: TRBJ1-1
d_gene: NA
v_gene: TRBV20-1
abundance: few

CDR3aa: CASSLSFSGELFF
CDR3nt: TGTGCCAGCAGCTTAAGTTTTTCCGGGGAGCTGTTTTTT
j_gene: TRBJ2-2
d_gene: NA
v_gene: TRBV7-3
abundance: many

CDR3aa: CASSYSLAGGPTGELFF
CDR3nt: TGTGCCAGCAGTTACTCTCTAGCGGGGGGGCCCACCGGGGAGCTGTTTTTT
j_gene: TRBJ2-2
d_gene: TRBD2
v_gene: TRBV6-5
abundance: many

CDR3aa: CASSGFEGGYNEQFF
CDR3nt: TGTGCCAGCAGTGGGTTTGAAGGAGGGTACAATGAGCAGTTCTTC
j_gene: TRBJ2-1
d_gene: NA
v_gene: TRBV2
abundance: NA

CDR3aa: CASSFWSFTDTQYF
CDR3nt: TGTGCCAGCAGTTTCTGGAGCTTCACAGATACGCAGTATTTT
j_gene: TRBJ2-3
d_gene: NA
v_gene: TRBV6-2/TRBV6-3
abundance: many

CDR3aa: CASSLGVAGGHQETQYF
CDR3nt: TGTGCCAGCAGCTTAGGAGTAGCGGGGGGGCATCAAGAGACCCAGTACTTC
j_gene: TRBJ2-5
d_gene: TRBD2
v_gene: TRBV7-8
abundance: many

CDR3aa: CASSLLGQGYNEQFF
CDR3nt: TGTGCCAGCAGCTTACTCGGACAGGGCTACAATGAGCAGTTCTTC
j_gene: TRBJ2-1
d_gene: TRBD1
v_gene: TRBV7-3
abundance: few

CDR3aa: CASRRTDDGYTF
CDR3nt: TGTGCCAGCAGACGGACAGATGATGGCTACACCTTC
j_gene: TRBJ1-2
d_gene: NA
v_gene: TRBV6-5
abundance: many

CDR3aa: CASSHSGTSVRDIQYF
CDR3nt: TGTGCCAGCAGCCATTCCGGGACTAGTGTAAGAGACATTCAGTACTTC
j_gene: TRBJ2-4
d_gene: TRBD2
v_gene: TRBV4-2
abundance: few

CDR3aa: CASSSPEADTIYF
CDR3nt: TGTGCCAGCAGTTCGCCCGAGGCGGACACCATATATTTT
j_gene: TRBJ1-3
d_gene: NA
v_gene: TRBV6-6
abundance: NA

CDR3aa: CSARDTRKFTEAFF
CDR3nt: TGCAGTGCTAGAGATACCCGCAAATTCACTGAAGCTTTCTTT
j_gene: TRBJ1-1
d_gene: NA
v_gene: TRBV20-1
abundance: many

CDR3aa: CSATLPGYTEAFF
CDR3nt: TGCAGTGCGACACTCCCGGGGTACACTGAAGCTTTCTTT
j_gene: TRBJ1-1
d_gene: NA
v_gene: TRBV20-1
abundance: NA

CDR3aa: CASSFRTGRWDSNQPQHF
CDR3nt: TGTGCCAGCAGTTTTCGGACAGGGAGATGGGATAGCAATCAGCCCCAGCATTTT
j_gene: TRBJ1-5
d_gene: TRBD1
v_gene: TRBV28
abundance: many

CDR3aa: CSVLYWGPSAGTGELFF
CDR3nt: TGCAGCGTCCTATATTGGGGCCCATCGGCGGGCACCGGGGAGCTGTTTTTT
j_gene: TRBJ2-2
d_gene: NA
v_gene: TRBV29-1
abundance: many

CDR3aa: CSITGTDRSTDTQYF
CDR3nt: TGCAGCATAACCGGGACAGATCGGAGCACAGATACGCAGTATTTT
j_gene: TRBJ2-3
d_gene: TRBD1
v_gene: TRBV29-1
abundance: many

CDR3aa: CASSFGGSRQPQHF
CDR3nt: TGTGCCAGCAGCTTCGGGGGGAGCCGGCAGCCCCAGCATTTT
j_gene: TRBJ1-5
d_gene: NA
v_gene: TRBV7-9
abundance: few

CDR3aa: CSASRGLVGDTQYF
CDR3nt: TGCAGTGCTAGCCGGGGACTAGTGGGAGATACGCAGTATTTT
j_gene: TRBJ2-3
d_gene: TRBD2
v_gene: TRBV20-1
abundance: many

CDR3aa: CAISDKDISNYGYTF
CDR3nt: TGTGCCATCAGTGACAAGGACATCTCTAACTATGGCTACACCTTC
j_gene: TRBJ1-2
d_gene: NA
v_gene: TRBV10-3
abundance: many

CDR3aa: CASSAQETQYF
CDR3nt: TGCGCCAGCAGCGCACAAGAGACCCAGTACTTC
j_gene: TRBJ2-5
d_gene: NA
v_gene: TRBV5-1
abundance: many

CDR3aa: CASSLPRAFGGTQYF
CDR3nt: TGTGCCAGCAGTTTACCCCGGGCCTTCGGAGGTACGCAGTATTTT
j_gene: TRBJ2-3
d_gene: NA
v_gene: TRBV28
abundance: many

CDR3aa: CASSLLDRGMHEQYF
CDR3nt: TGCGCCAGCAGCTTACTCGACAGGGGAATGCACGAGCAGTACTTC
j_gene: TRBJ2-7
d_gene: TRBD1
v_gene: TRBV5-1
abundance: many

CDR3aa: CAIATGLLSHEQYF
CDR3nt: TGTGCCATTGCGACGGGACTTCTCTCCCACGAGCAGTACTTC
j_gene: TRBJ2-7
d_gene: NA
v_gene: TRBV6-2/TRBV6-3
abundance: many

CDR3aa: CASSLGVTRGYTF
CDR3nt: TGTGCCAGCAGCTTAGGAGTAACACGTGGCTACACCTTC
j_gene: TRBJ1-2
d_gene: NA
v_gene: TRBV13
abundance: few

CDR3aa: CASSDPRTRPDTQYF
CDR3nt: TGTGCCAGCAGTGACCCCCGGACACGGCCAGATACGCAGTATTTT
j_gene: TRBJ2-3
d_gene: NA
v_gene: TRBV25-1
abundance: NA

CDR3aa: CASSPLPGTSGRDYSYEQYF
CDR3nt: TGTGCCAGCAGTCCGCTTCCCGGGACTAGCGGGAGGGATTACTCCTACGAGCAGTACTTC
j_gene: TRBJ2-7
d_gene: TRBD2
v_gene: TRBV12-3/TRBV12-4
abundance: many

CDR3aa: CASSQGSGGADGYTF
CDR3nt: TGTGCCAGCAGCCAAGGGAGCGGGGGCGCAGATGGCTACACCTTC
j_gene: TRBJ1-2
d_gene: NA
v_gene: TRBV3-1
abundance: NA